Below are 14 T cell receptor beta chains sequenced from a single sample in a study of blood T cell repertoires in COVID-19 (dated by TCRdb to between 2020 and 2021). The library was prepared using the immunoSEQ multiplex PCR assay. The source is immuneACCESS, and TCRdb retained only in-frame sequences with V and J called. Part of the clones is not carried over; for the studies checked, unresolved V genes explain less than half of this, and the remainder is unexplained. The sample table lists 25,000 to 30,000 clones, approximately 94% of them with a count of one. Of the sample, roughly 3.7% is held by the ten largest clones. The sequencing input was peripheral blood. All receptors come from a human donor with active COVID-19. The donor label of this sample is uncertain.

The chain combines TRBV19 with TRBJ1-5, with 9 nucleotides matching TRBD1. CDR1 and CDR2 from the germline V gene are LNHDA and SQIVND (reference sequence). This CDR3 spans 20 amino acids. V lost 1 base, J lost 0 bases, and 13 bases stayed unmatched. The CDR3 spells CASSIGGTGLIEFSNQPQHF. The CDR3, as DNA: TGTGCCAGTAGTATAGGGGGGACAGGGTTGATTGAATTTAGCAATCAGCCCCAGCATTTT.

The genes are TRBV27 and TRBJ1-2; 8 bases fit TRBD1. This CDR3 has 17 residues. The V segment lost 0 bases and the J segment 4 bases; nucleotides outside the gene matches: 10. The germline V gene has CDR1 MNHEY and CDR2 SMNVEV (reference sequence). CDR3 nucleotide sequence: TGTGCCAGCAGTTTATCGATGACCGGGACAGGACCCTATGGCTACACCTTC. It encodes CASSLSMTGTGPYGYTF.

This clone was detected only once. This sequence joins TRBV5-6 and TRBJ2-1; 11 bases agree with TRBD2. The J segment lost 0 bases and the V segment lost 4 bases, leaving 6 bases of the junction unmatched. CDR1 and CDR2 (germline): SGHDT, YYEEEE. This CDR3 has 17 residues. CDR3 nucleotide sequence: TGTGCCAGCAGCGGCCGTCTAGCGGGAGGCTCCTACAATGAGCAGTTCTTC. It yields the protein CASSGRLAGGSYNEQFF.

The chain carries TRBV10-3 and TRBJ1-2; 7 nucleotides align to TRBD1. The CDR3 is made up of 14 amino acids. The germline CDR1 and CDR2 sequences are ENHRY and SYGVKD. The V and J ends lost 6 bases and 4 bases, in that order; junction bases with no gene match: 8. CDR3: CAIRGTALGYGYTF. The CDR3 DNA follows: TGTGCCATCAGGGGGACAGCCCTCGGCTATGGCTACACCTTC.

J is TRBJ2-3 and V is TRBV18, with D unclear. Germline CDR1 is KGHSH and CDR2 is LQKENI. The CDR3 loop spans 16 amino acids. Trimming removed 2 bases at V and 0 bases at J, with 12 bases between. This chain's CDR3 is CASSPINTGSTDTQYF. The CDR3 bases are TGTGCCAGCTCACCAATAAACACCGGGAGCACAGATACGCAGTATTTT.

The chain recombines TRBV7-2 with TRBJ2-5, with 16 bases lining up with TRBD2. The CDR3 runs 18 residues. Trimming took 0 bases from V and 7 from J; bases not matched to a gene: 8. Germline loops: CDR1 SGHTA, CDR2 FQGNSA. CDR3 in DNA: TGTGCCAGCAGCTTAGCTGTGCTGGGACTAGCGGGGGGGCTGACCCAGTACTTC. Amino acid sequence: CASSLAVLGLAGGLTQYF.

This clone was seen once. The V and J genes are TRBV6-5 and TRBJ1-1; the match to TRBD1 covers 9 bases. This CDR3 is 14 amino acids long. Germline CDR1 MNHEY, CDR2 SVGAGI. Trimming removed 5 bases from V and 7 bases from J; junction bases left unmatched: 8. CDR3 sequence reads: CASSQKPGQGEAFF. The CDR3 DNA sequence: TGTGCCAGCAGTCAAAAACCGGGACAGGGTGAAGCTTTCTTT.

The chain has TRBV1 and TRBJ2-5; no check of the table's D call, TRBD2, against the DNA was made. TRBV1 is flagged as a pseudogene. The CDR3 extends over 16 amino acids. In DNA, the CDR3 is TGCACCAGCAGCCTCTTAGCGGGGGGGCTCCAAGAGACCCAGTACTTC. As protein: CTSSLLAGGLQETQYF.

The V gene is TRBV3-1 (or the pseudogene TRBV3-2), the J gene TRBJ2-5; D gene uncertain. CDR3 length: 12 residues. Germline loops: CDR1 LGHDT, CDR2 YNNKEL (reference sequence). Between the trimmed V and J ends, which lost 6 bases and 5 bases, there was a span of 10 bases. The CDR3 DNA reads TGTGCCAGCAGTCCCTTGGGCGAGACCCAGTACTTC. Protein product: CASSPLGETQYF.

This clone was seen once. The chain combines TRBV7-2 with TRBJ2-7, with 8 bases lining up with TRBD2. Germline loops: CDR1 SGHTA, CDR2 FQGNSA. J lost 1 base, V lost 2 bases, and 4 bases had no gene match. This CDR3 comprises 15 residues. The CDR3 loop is CASSLRAGESYEQYF. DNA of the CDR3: TGTGCCAGCAGCTTAAGAGCGGGGGAGTCCTACGAGCAGTACTTC.

In DNA form, the CDR3 reads TGTGCCAGCAGCGGACAGAGACGGCCCTACGACAATGAGCAGTTCTTC. Translation: CASSGQRRPYDNEQFF. The chain combines TRBV11-2 with TRBJ2-1; weak D call: TRBD1 (6 bases). CDR3 length: 16 residues. Trimming shortened V by 5 bases and J by 5 bases, and 19 bases separated the two germline ends. CDR1 and CDR2 (germline): SGHAT, FQNNGV. Variable domain in full (rest from reference TRBV11-2 and TRBJ2-1): EAGVAQSPRYKIIEKRQSVAFWCNPISGHATLYWYQQILGQGPKLLIQFQNNGVVDDSQLPKDRFSAERLKGVDSTLKIQPAKLEDSAVYLCASSGQRRPYDNEQFFGPGTRLTVL.

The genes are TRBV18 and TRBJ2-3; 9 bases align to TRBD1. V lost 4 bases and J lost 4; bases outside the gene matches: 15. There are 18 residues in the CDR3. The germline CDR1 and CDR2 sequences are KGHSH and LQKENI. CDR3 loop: CASSQRPTGGAEADTQYF. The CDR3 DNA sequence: TGTGCCAGCTCACAACGACCTACAGGGGGCGCAGAGGCAGATACGCAGTATTTT.

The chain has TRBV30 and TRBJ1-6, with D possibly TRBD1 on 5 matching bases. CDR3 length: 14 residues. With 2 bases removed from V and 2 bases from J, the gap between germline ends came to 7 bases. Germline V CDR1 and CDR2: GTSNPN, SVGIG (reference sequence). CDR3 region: CAWSTGAYNSPLHF. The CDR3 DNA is TGTGCCTGGAGTACGGGGGCCTATAATTCACCCCTCCACTTT.

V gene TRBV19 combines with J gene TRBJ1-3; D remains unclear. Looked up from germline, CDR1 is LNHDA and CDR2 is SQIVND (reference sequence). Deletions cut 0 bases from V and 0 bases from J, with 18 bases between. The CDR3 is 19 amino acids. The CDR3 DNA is TGTGCCAGTAGTATAGATTCCCGTTCTCGTCGGGGCTCTGGAAACACCATATATTTT. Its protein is CASSIDSRSRRGSGNTIYF.